Below are 10 T cell receptor beta chains sequenced from a single sample in a study of response to subunit inactivated influenza vaccine. From the RT-PCR reads, TCRdb called clonotypes with MiXCR, one entry per CDR3 protein. This repertoire shows around 480,000 distinct CDR3 sequences, approximately 17% found once; its top ten account for over 2.5%. Sequencing used CD4+ T cells sorted from PBMCs, obtained less than 30 months after vaccination. These receptors all stem from a man aged 50-75 years who received an inactivated influenza vaccine.

This chain links TRBV9 with TRBJ2-2, with TRBD2 identical over 10 bases. Germline V gene lookup returns CDR1 SGDLS and CDR2 YYNGEE. V shed 4 bases, J shed 5 bases, and the junction held 11 bases outside the gene matches. This CDR3 has 17 amino acids. CDR3 DNA sequence: TGTGCCAGCAGCCCCGCAGCGGGAGGGCCTCGAACCGGGGAGCTGTTTTTT. This translates into CASSPAAGGPRTGELFF.

The J gene is TRBJ2-1, the V gene TRBV4-1, with D perhaps assigned TRBD1 or TRBD2 (6 bases each). Germline-derived CDR1 and CDR2 are MGHRA and YSYEKL. This CDR3 region has 17 residues. The V and J ends lost 0 bases and 0 bases respectively, with 12 bases between them. The CDR3 region has the DNA TGCGCCAGCAGCCAAGACGGGGGACAAAGCTCCTACAATGAGCAGTTCTTC. Its protein product is CASSQDGGQSSYNEQFF.

The chain carries TRBV6-1 and TRBJ1-5; 10 bases are shared with TRBD1. With V trimmed by 2 bases and J by 6 bases, 4 bases remained unmatched. This CDR3 comprises 15 residues. Per germline, CDR1 MNHNS and CDR2 SASEGT. CDR3 region: CASSEPGQGSQPQHF. In nucleotides, the CDR3 is TGTGCCAGCAGTGAACCGGGACAGGGGAGTCAGCCCCAGCATTTT.

This clonotype was seen a handful of times. This chain links TRBV20-1 with TRBJ2-1; 10 bases are a match to TRBD2. Germline trimming cut 1 base from V and 6 bases from J; bases unmatched to any gene: 9. The CDR3 is made up of 16 amino acids. Germline CDR1 and CDR2: DFQATT and SNEGSKA (reference sequence). The CDR3 sequence: CSARGWASGRVNEQFF. DNA for the CDR3: TGCAGTGCTAGAGGTTGGGCTAGCGGGAGAGTCAATGAGCAGTTCTTC.

The rearrangement uses TRBV3-1 and TRBJ2-7; 8 nucleotides align to TRBD2. V trimming: 4 bases; J trimming: 6 bases; junction bases outside the gene matches: 5. The CDR3 is made up of 13 amino acids. The germline CDR1 and CDR2 sequences are LGHDT and YNNKEL (reference sequence). CDR3 loop: CASSPSGSSEQYF. The CDR3 coding sequence is TGTGCCAGCAGCCCGAGCGGGAGCTCCGAGCAGTACTTC.

This clonotype was picked up a small number of times. The chain combines TRBV29-1 with TRBJ2-1; a possible D gene is TRBD2 (6 bases). Germline CDR1 reads SQVTM; CDR2 reads ANQGSEA. The V end was cut by 7 bases, the J end by 8 bases, with 24 bases between. The CDR3 has 15 amino acids. This CDR3 reads CSGGTPKVATDEQFF. The CDR3 bases are TGCAGCGGCGGGACCCCTAAAGTCGCTACCGATGAGCAGTTCTTC.

This chain uses TRBV4-3 with TRBJ2-3; D may be TRBD1 (5 bases). The CDR3 loop spans 15 amino acids. Trimming took off 1 base at V and 4 bases at J, with 12 bases between the two ends. Germline CDR1 and CDR2: LGHNA and YSLEER. This CDR3 reads CASSQAPGPADTQYF. The CDR3 DNA follows: TGCGCCAGCAGCCAAGCCCCAGGGCCGGCAGATACGCAGTATTTT.

This clonotype was observed a handful of times. The rearrangement uses TRBV2 and TRBJ2-1; TRBD2 matches at 9 bases. This CDR3 region has 14 residues. Germline V gene data show CDR1 as SNHLY and CDR2 as FYNNEI. J was trimmed by 8 bases and V by 5 bases; bases with no gene match: 7. The chain's CDR3 is CASSLMRGGHEQFF. The DNA for the CDR3 is TGTGCCAGCAGTCTCATGCGGGGGGGCCATGAGCAGTTCTTC.

This sequence joins TRBV9 and TRBJ2-3; 12 bases map to TRBD2. Germline CDR1 and CDR2: SGDLS and YYNGEE. Trimming removed 2 bases from V and 5 bases from J; junction bases left unmatched: 6. The CDR3 has 16 amino acids. In DNA, the CDR3 is TGTGCCAGCAGCGTTTCTCTAGCGGGGGGGGGAGATACGCAGTATTTT. Its translation: CASSVSLAGGGDTQYF.

The chain combines TRBV25-1 with TRBJ2-3; D not certain. This CDR3 has 12 residues. Trimming took off 6 bases at V and 4 bases at J, with 8 bases between the two ends. Germline-derived CDR1 and CDR2 are MGHDK and SYGVNS. CDR3 amino acids: CASSLFSDTQYF. CDR3 bases: TGTGCCAGCAGCCTTTTCTCAGATACGCAGTATTTT.